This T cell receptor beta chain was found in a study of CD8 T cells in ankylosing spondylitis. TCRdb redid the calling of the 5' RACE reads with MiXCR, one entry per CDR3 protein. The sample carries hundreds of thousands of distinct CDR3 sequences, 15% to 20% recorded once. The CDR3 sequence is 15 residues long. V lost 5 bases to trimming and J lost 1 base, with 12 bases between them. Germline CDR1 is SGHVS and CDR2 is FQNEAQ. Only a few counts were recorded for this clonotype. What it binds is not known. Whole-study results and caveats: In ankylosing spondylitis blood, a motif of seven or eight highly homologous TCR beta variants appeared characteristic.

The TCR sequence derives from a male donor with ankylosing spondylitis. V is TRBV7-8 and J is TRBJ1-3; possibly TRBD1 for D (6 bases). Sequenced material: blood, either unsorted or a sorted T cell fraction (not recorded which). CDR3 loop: CASSPLGQSGNTIYF. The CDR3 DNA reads TGTGCCAGCAGCCCCCTCGGACAGTCTGGAAACACCATATATTTT.